A single sample gave rise to the 28 T cell receptor beta chains below, sequenced in a study of T cells after yellow fever vaccination (dated by TCRdb to between 2019 and 2020). The treatment or condition label, read with the paper, signifies: live attenuated yellow fever vaccine strain. Libraries came from 5' RACE. The data were produced on an Illumina HiSeq 2500. TCRdb reprocessed the public reads (quality trimming at Q25 with fastp, clone calling with MiXCR) and kept in-frame beta chains. Each entry is one CDR3 protein sequence, shown with its most common DNA and genes. The sample includes about 630,000 distinct CDR3 sequences, with roughly an eighth observed a single time. The ten largest clones represent under 15% of the sample. Sequenced material: PBMCs, taken on the day of the yellow fever booster vaccination. The source of these receptors is a man aged 30 to 45 who received the YFV17D yellow fever vaccine.

In its sample, this clonotype was seen a few times. The chain is built from TRBV20-1 and TRBJ2-3, with a weak D call TRBD2 (5 bases). V lost 4 bases and J lost 3, with 14 bases in between. Germline CDR1 is DFQATT and CDR2 is SNEGSKA (reference sequence). This CDR3 contains 14 residues. The CDR3 coding sequence is TGCAGTGCTACCGATCTCGAGGGAACAGATACGCAGTATTTT. Its protein is CSATDLEGTDTQYF.

At least ten counts were recorded for this clonotype. The V call is TRBV5-6, the J call TRBJ2-1; D uncertain. The CDR3 consists of 14 residues. Germline CDR1 SGHDT, CDR2 YYEEEE. V shed 0 bases and J shed 7 bases, with 11 bases lying between them. As DNA, the CDR3 is TGTGCCAGCAGCTTGGATGTCTTGTTGAATGAGCAGTTCTTC. Protein product: CASSLDVLLNEQFF.

This clonotype was observed at least ten times. The chain employs TRBV11-2 and TRBJ2-1; D may correspond to TRBD1 or TRBD2 (5 bases each). Germline assignment: CDR1 SGHAT and CDR2 FQNNGV. The CDR3 covers 14 residues. V was trimmed by 5 bases and J by 2 bases, leaving 10 bases between them. CDR3 amino acids: CASSLRGPYNEQFF. The CDR3 DNA reads TGTGCCAGCAGCCTCCGGGGACCCTACAATGAGCAGTTCTTC.

The rearrangement uses TRBV5-5 and TRBJ2-7; 9 nucleotides align to TRBD1. V shed 4 bases, J shed 7 bases, and the junction held 12 bases outside the gene matches. CDR1 is SGHKS and CDR2 is YYEKEE in the germline V gene (reference sequence). This CDR3 contains 15 residues. CDR3 sequence reads: CASSLSGTGLEEQYF. CDR3 in DNA: TGTGCCAGCAGCCTTTCCGGGACAGGGCTTGAGGAGCAGTACTTC.

This clonotype was seen only a few times. The chain carries TRBV11-2 and TRBJ2-3; D remains unclear. CDR3 length: 16 residues. V gave up 5 bases and J gave up 0 bases, with 15 bases separating them. CDR1 is SGHAT and CDR2 is FQNNGV in the germline V gene. As DNA, the CDR3 is TGTGCCAGCAGCGGAATAGTTCACCCAAGCACAGATACGCAGTATTTT. It codes for CASSGIVHPSTDTQYF.

The table lists this clonotype with many counts. The chain has TRBV5-5 and TRBJ2-2; the D call may be TRBD1 or TRBD2 (5 bases each). Per the germline V gene, CDR1 is SGHKS and CDR2 is YYEKEE (reference sequence). This CDR3 spans 15 amino acids. Trimming took off 4 bases at V and 5 bases at J, with 15 bases between the two ends. The CDR3 protein is CASSPQSRETGELFF. CDR3 coding DNA: TGTGCCAGCAGCCCCCAAAGCAGGGAGACCGGGGAGCTGTTTTTT.

This clonotype came up a few times. The chain links TRBV5-1 to TRBJ1-4; D not certain. V was clipped by 5 bases and J by 2 bases, with 13 bases between them. Germline CDR1 is SGHRS and CDR2 is YFSETQ. This CDR3 is built from 15 residues. CDR3 amino acids: CASSRGSGTNEKLFF. CDR3 sequence (DNA): TGCGCCAGCAGTCGGGGATCGGGGACTAATGAAAAACTGTTTTTT.

This clonotype was picked up one time. The rearrangement links TRBV6-5 to TRBJ2-3; 9 bases line up with TRBD2. The CDR3 sequence is 14 residues long. CDR1 is MNHEY, CDR2 SVGAGI, per germline. The V and J ends lost 2 bases and 4 bases, in that order; junction bases with no gene match: 1. The CDR3 loop reads CASSYRTSADTQYF. CDR3 nucleotides: TGTGCCAGCAGTTACAGGACTAGCGCAGATACGCAGTATTTT.

Ten or more counts support this clonotype. This chain uses TRBV5-1 with TRBJ2-3; D perhaps matches TRBD2 (9 bases). The CDR3 contains 20 residues. The V gene's germline CDR1 is SGHRS and CDR2 YFSETQ. V dropped 4 bases and J dropped 4 bases, with 31 bases sitting between them. The chain's CDR3 is CASSTQGALAGVMVADTQYF. The CDR3 DNA reads as TGCGCCAGCAGCACCCAGGGGGCCTTAGCGGGAGTGATGGTTGCAGATACGCAGTATTTT.

This clonotype was recorded many times. The chain is built from TRBV5-1 and TRBJ2-7; 8 nucleotides agree with TRBD1. With 2 bases clipped from V and 3 bases from J, the junction kept 7 bases outside the gene matches. The CDR3 has 15 residues. Germline V gives CDR1 SGHRS, CDR2 YFSETQ. CDR3 in DNA: TGCGCCAGCAGCTTACAGGGGGATTCCAACTACGAGCAGTACTTC. Translation gives CASSLQGDSNYEQYF.

The V and J genes are TRBV5-1 and TRBJ2-1; TRBD2 agrees at 12 bases. The CDR3 has 15 residues. With 7 bases clipped from V and 6 bases from J, the junction kept 8 bases outside the gene matches. Germline V lookup: CDR1 SGHRS, CDR2 YFSETQ. For the CDR3, the DNA is TGCGCCAGCGGCCGGACTAGCGGGGACTTCAATGAGCAGTTCTTC. Protein sequence: CASGRTSGDFNEQFF.

This clonotype occurred a few times. The chain is built from TRBV20-1 and TRBJ2-1; 12 bases line up with TRBD1. Per the germline V gene, CDR1 is DFQATT and CDR2 is SNEGSKA (reference sequence). The CDR3 is made up of 15 amino acids. Germline trimming cut 4 bases from V and 8 bases from J; bases unmatched to any gene: 9. The CDR3 reads CSATSRDRGRDEQFF. The CDR3 bases are TGCAGTGCTACCTCCCGGGACAGGGGGCGCGATGAGCAGTTCTTC.

The V and J genes are TRBV20-1 and TRBJ2-1; D ambiguous. Trimming pared 1 base from V and 5 bases from J, leaving 12 bases between. Germline CDR1 DFQATT, CDR2 SNEGSKA (reference sequence). The CDR3 has 14 amino acids. CDR3 protein: CSARASSMDNEQFF. The DNA of the CDR3 is TGCAGTGCTAGAGCCTCTTCGATGGACAATGAGCAGTTCTTC.

This clonotype has only a few counts. V and J are TRBV28 and TRBJ2-7; D not certain. Deletions cut 6 bases from V and 6 bases from J, with 12 bases between. The CDR3 is 12 amino acids. The germline CDR1 and CDR2 sequences are MDHEN and SYDVKM. CDR3 region: CASSFAPPEQYF. The CDR3 DNA reads TGTGCCAGCAGCTTCGCCCCCCCCGAGCAGTACTTC.

This clonotype has only a few counts. The chain couples TRBV7-2 to TRBJ2-3; the D gene could be TRBD1 or TRBD2 (5 bases each). V shed 5 bases and J shed 5 bases, with 20 bases lying between them. Looked up from germline, CDR1 is SGHTA and CDR2 is FQGNSA. This CDR3 region has 16 residues. This CDR3 reads CASSPQGGGVGDTQYF. The CDR3 DNA reads TGTGCCAGCAGCCCCCAGGGTGGAGGTGTTGGAGATACGCAGTATTTT. The full variable domain, rest sourced from reference TRBV7-2 and TRBJ2-3, is GAGVSQSPSNKVTEKGKDVELRCDPISGHTALYWYRQSLGQGLEFLIYFQGNSAPDKSGLPSDRFSAERTGGSVSTLTIQRTQQEDSAVYLCASSPQGGGVGDTQYFGPGTRLTVL.

There are many counts of this clonotype. The J gene is TRBJ1-1, the V gene TRBV18; D remains unclear. The V gene's germline CDR1 is KGHSH and CDR2 LQKENI. The CDR3 has 13 residues. Trimming took off 3 bases at V and 3 bases at J, with 8 bases between the two ends. CDR3: CASSPVRDTEAFF. In DNA, the CDR3 is TGTGCCAGCTCACCGGTCAGAGACACTGAAGCTTTCTTT.

This clonotype has only a few counts. V and J are TRBV5-4 and TRBJ2-1, with D possibly TRBD1 on 5 matching bases. Trimming cost V 6 bases and J 5 bases, with 12 bases left between them. This CDR3 comprises 13 residues. The V gene's germline CDR1 is SGHNT and CDR2 YYREEE (reference sequence). As DNA, the CDR3 is TGTGCCAGCACTTCGACGACAGACAATGAGCAGTTCTTC. Its protein is CASTSTTDNEQFF.

The chain couples TRBV6-5 to TRBJ1-3; D call uncertain. Per the germline V gene, CDR1 is MNHEY and CDR2 is SVGAGI. Trimming took off 0 bases at V and 3 bases at J, with 9 bases between the two ends. The CDR3 sequence is 15 residues long. CDR3 DNA: TGTGCCAGCAGTTACTCCAAACTGGGTGGAAACACCATATATTTT. It translates to CASSYSKLGGNTIYF.

The chain couples TRBV27 to TRBJ2-3; D unclear. V lost 6 bases to trimming and J lost 0 bases, with 10 bases between them. Germline assignment: CDR1 MNHEY and CDR2 SMNVEV (reference sequence). There are 14 residues in the CDR3. CDR3 nucleotide sequence: TGTGCCAGCAGCCGCGTGGATAGCACAGATACGCAGTATTTT. This encodes CASSRVDSTDTQYF.

This chain uses TRBV20-1 with TRBJ2-2, with no clear D. Germline lookup yields CDR1 DFQATT and CDR2 SNEGSKA (reference sequence). There are 14 residues in the CDR3. V was trimmed by 6 bases and J by 5 bases, leaving 16 bases between them. In DNA, the CDR3 is TGCAGTGCCCCGACCACCGGGTCAACCGGGGAGCTGTTTTTT. This translates into CSAPTTGSTGELFF.

This clonotype was seen only a few times. It may be a read error: a sequence one base away is much more abundant. The rearrangement joins TRBV7-2 to TRBJ2-7; TRBD1 is a possible D gene (5 bases). V lost 3 bases, J lost 3 bases, and 6 bases lay in between. The CDR3 has 12 residues. The germline V gene has CDR1 SGHTA and CDR2 FQGNSA. CDR3 residues: CASSFQGYEQYF. As DNA, the CDR3 is TGTGCCAGCAGCTTTCAGGGCTACGAGCAGTACTTC.

The CDR3, as DNA: TGTGCCAGCAGCTTAGTAGGCGGGATTGGCACAGATACGCAGTATTTT. Translated: CASSLVGGIGTDTQYF. The chain has TRBV7-2 and TRBJ2-3, with D perhaps matching TRBD2 (6 bases). Germline V CDR1 and CDR2: SGHTA, FQGNSA. Deletions cut 1 base from V and 1 base from J, with 12 bases between. This CDR3 is built from 16 residues.

The rearrangement joins TRBV15 to TRBJ2-5; TRBD2 aligns across 12 bases. Germline lookup yields CDR1 LNHNV and CDR2 YYDKDF (reference sequence). The CDR3 consists of 16 residues. The junction had 8 bases not matched to a gene; V was cut back by 4 bases and J by 5 bases. The CDR3 DNA is TGTGCCACCAGCAAAGAACTAGCGGGAGGCGAGGAGACCCAGTACTTC. Protein product: CATSKELAGGEETQYF.

The rearrangement joins TRBV10-3 to TRBJ2-4; 8 bases map to TRBD1. This CDR3 comprises 17 residues. Germline-derived CDR1 and CDR2 are ENHRY and SYGVKD. J was trimmed by 0 bases and V by 10 bases; bases with no gene match: 14. The CDR3 here is CATGAWAGGLAKNIQYF. The CDR3 nucleotides are TGTGCCACCGGGGCGTGGGCAGGGGGCCTAGCCAAAAACATTCAGTACTTC.

The chain couples TRBV20-1 to TRBJ2-5; TRBD2 matches at 11 bases. The germline gives CDR1 DFQATT, CDR2 SNEGSKA (reference sequence). This CDR3 region has 16 residues. The ends lost 0 bases at V and 6 bases at J; junction bases unmatched: 9. This CDR3 is CSARDGGSGRAQTQYF. DNA for the CDR3: TGCAGTGCTAGAGATGGGGGTAGCGGGAGGGCCCAGACCCAGTACTTC.

Ten or more counts support this clonotype. The rearrangement joins TRBV7-2 to TRBJ2-3; no reliable D call. V was pared by 1 base and J by 1 base, with 12 bases between. Germline CDR1 and CDR2: SGHTA and FQGNSA. The CDR3 sequence is 16 residues long. The CDR3 DNA reads as TGTGCCAGCAGCTTAGTGTCTCCTAGGGGCACAGATACGCAGTATTTT. Translating gives CASSLVSPRGTDTQYF.

This clonotype was found a few times. The gene calls are TRBV5-1 and TRBJ2-7; 10 nucleotides agree with TRBD1. The germline V gene has CDR1 SGHRS and CDR2 YFSETQ. Trimming removed 4 bases from V and 5 bases from J; junction bases left unmatched: 9. There are 15 residues in the CDR3. CDR3 protein: CASSPAGTGVHEQYF. The DNA for the CDR3 is TGCGCCAGCAGCCCGGCCGGGACAGGGGTCCACGAGCAGTACTTC. Filled out from reference TRBV5-1 and TRBJ2-7, the complete variable domain reads KAGVTQTPRYLIKTRGQQVTLSCSPISGHRSVSWYQQTPGQGLQFLFEYFSETQRNKGNFPGRFSGRQFSNSRSEMNVSTLELGDSALYLCASSPAGTGVHEQYFGPGTRLTVT.

This clonotype has more than one count but fewer than ten. The chain has TRBV29-1 and TRBJ2-5, with D perhaps TRBD1 (5 bases). The CDR3 length is 15 residues. Germline-derived CDR1 and CDR2 are SQVTM and ANQGSEA. The V and J ends lost 0 bases and 2 bases respectively, with 13 bases between them. The CDR3 DNA sequence: TGCAGCGTTGAAGAGGGTGGGGCAAGACAAGAGACCCAGTACTTC. It yields the protein CSVEEGGARQETQYF.